These 3 T cell receptor beta chains were sequenced from one sample in a study of cytomegalovirus exposure and HLA in healthy donors. The repertoire was sequenced with immunoSEQ multiplex PCR; TCRdb's copy has only in-frame clones and lacks some. The sample records 150,000 to 200,000 clones, roughly 90% being singletons. The sample was PBMCs. The source of these receptors is a woman between 18 and 29 years old in good health and CMV-seronegative.

The chain has TRBV11-2 and TRBJ1-1, with D maybe TRBD1 (6 bases). This CDR3 comprises 13 residues. The germline V gene has CDR1 SGHAT and CDR2 FQNNGV. V dropped 4 bases and J dropped 6 bases, with 12 bases sitting between them. For the CDR3, the DNA is TGTGCCAGCAGCTCGAGAGGGGGTCCTGAAGCTTTCTTT. Translated: CASSSRGGPEAFF.

This chain uses TRBV9 with TRBJ1-3; 7 nucleotides align to TRBD1. Germline values: CDR1 SGDLS, CDR2 YYNGEE. Germline trimming cut 5 bases from V and 0 bases from J; bases unmatched to any gene: 5. CDR3 length: 15 amino acids. CDR3 residues: CASSPGGSSGNTIYF. The CDR3 DNA reads TGTGCCAGCAGTCCAGGGGGTAGCTCTGGAAACACCATATATTTT.

This clone was counted only a few times. The CDR3 spells CASSLFGTGTYEQYF. DNA of the CDR3: TGTGCCAGCAGCTTATTCGGGACAGGGACCTACGAGCAGTACTTC. The chain uses TRBV11-2 and TRBJ2-7; 9 positions match TRBD1. Germline CDR1 reads SGHAT; CDR2 reads FQNNGV. The V and J ends lost 2 bases and 2 bases, in that order; junction bases with no gene match: 4. The CDR3 sequence is 15 residues long.